This T cell receptor beta chain was sequenced during a study of T cell repertoires and Cas9 in healthy adults. The repertoire was sequenced with immunoSEQ multiplex PCR; TCRdb's copy has only in-frame clones and lacks some. The sample has fewer than 25,000 clones, about 90% seen once. The clonotype was recovered from a human donor in good health. The sample consisted of CD4+ effector T cells (CD127+, CD25-, CD137-, CD154-) from PBMCs; culture status not recorded.

DNA of the CDR3: TGCGCCAGCAGCTTGGGGCAGGGGAGGGAAAAACTGTTTTTT. This translates into CASSLGQGREKLFF. The genes are TRBV5-1 and TRBJ1-4, with D perhaps TRBD1 (6 bases). V lost 0 bases and J 8 bases, leaving 11 bases between the germline ends. The V gene's germline CDR1 is SGHRS and CDR2 YFSETQ. This CDR3 spans 14 amino acids.